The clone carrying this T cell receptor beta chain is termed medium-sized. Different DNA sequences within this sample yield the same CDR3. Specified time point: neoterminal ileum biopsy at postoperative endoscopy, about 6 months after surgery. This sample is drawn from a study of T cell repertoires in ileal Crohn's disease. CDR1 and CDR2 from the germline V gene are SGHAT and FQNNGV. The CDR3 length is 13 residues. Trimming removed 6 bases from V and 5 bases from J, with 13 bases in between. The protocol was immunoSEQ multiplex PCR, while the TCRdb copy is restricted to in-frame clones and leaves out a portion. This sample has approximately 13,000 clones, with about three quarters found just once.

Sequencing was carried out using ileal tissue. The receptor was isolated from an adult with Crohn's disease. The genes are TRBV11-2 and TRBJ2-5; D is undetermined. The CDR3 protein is CASSLWAGETQYF. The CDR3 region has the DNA TGTGCCAGCAGTCTTTGGGCTGGGGAGACCCAGTACTTC.